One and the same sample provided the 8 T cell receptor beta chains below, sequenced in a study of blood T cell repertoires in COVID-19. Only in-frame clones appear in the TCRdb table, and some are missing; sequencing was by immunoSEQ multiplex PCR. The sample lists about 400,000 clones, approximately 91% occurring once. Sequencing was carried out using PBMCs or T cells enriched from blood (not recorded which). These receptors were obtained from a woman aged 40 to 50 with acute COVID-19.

The CDR3 DNA sequence: TGTGCCAGCAGTCGTAAGGGACAGGGAAATCAGCCCCAGCATTTT. Its protein product is CASSRKGQGNQPQHF. The chain has TRBV6-5 and TRBJ1-5; 9 bases fit TRBD1. The J segment lost 4 bases and the V segment lost 5 bases, leaving 6 bases of the junction unmatched. The CDR3 loop spans 15 amino acids. Per germline, CDR1 MNHEY and CDR2 SVGAGI.

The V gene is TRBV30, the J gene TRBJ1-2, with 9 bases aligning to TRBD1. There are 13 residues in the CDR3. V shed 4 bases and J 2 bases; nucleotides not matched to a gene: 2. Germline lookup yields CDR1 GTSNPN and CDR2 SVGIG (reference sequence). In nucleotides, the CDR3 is TGTGCCTGGATCACAGGGGGCAACTATGGCTACACCTTC. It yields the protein CAWITGGNYGYTF.

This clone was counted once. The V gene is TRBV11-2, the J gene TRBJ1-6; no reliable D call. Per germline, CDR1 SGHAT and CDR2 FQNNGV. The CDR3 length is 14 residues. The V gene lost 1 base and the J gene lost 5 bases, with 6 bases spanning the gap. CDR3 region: CASSLVEHNSPLHF. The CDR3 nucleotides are TGTGCCAGCAGCTTAGTCGAGCATAATTCACCCCTCCACTTT.

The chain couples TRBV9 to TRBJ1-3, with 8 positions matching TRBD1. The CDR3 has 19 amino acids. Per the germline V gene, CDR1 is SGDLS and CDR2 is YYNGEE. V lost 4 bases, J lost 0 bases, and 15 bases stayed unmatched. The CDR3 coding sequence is TGTGCCAGCAGCAATCAGTTCGGGACAGGTGTCAGCTCTGGAAACACCATATATTTT. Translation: CASSNQFGTGVSSGNTIYF.

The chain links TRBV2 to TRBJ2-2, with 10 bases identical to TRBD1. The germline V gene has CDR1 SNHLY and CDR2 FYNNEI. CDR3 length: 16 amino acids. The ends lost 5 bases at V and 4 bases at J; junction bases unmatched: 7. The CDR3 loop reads CASSPGQGRGTGELFF. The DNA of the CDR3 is TGTGCCAGCAGTCCGGGACAGGGGCGGGGCACCGGGGAGCTGTTTTTT.

This CDR3 is CASSAPPGETQYF. DNA of the CDR3: TGTGCCAGCAGTGCCCCCCCGGGGGAGACCCAGTACTTC. The chain recombines TRBV2 with TRBJ2-5; D possibly corresponds to TRBD2 (5 bases). The CDR3 loop spans 13 amino acids. V lost 4 bases, J lost 5 bases, and 11 bases lay in between. Germline V gene data show CDR1 as SNHLY and CDR2 as FYNNEI.

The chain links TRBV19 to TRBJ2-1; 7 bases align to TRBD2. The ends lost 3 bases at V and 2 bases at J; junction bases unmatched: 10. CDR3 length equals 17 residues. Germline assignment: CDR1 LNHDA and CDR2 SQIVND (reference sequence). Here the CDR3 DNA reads TGTGCCAGTAGTATGACTAGCCTTAAGCACGCCTACAATGAGCAGTTCTTC. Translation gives CASSMTSLKHAYNEQFF.

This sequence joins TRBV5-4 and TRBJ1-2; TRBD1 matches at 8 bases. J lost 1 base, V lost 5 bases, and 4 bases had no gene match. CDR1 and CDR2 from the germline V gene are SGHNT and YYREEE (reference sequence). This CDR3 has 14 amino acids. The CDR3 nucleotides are TGTGCCAGCAGTCGACAGGGGATTAACTATGGCTACACCTTC. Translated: CASSRQGINYGYTF.